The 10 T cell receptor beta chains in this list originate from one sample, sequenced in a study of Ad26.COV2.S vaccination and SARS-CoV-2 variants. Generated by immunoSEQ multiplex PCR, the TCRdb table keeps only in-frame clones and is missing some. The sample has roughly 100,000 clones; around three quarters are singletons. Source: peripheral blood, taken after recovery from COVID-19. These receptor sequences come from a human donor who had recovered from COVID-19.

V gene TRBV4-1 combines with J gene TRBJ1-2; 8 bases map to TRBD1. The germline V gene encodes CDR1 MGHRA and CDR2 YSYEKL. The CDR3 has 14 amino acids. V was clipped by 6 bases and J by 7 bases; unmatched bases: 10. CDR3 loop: CASRLLGGQGGYTF. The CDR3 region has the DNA TGCGCCAGCAGGCTATTGGGAGGACAGGGTGGCTACACCTTC.

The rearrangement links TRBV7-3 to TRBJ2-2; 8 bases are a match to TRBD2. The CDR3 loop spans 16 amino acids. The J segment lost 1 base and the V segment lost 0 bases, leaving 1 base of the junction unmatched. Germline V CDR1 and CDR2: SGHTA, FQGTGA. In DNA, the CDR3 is TGTGCCAGCAGCTTAACAGCGGGGGTGAACACCGGGGAGCTGTTTTTT. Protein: CASSLTAGVNTGELFF.

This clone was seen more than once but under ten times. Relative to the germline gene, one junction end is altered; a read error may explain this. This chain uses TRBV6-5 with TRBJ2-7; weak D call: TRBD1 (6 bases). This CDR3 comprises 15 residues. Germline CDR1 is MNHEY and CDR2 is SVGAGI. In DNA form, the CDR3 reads TGTGCCAGCAGTGACTCTGGGACATCCCTCTACGAGCAGTACTTC. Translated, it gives CASSDSGTSLYEQYF.

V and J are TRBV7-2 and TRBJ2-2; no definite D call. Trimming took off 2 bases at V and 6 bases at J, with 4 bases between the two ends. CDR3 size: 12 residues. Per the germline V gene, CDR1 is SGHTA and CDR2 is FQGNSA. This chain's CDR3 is CASSLRSGELFF. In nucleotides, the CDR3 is TGTGCCAGCAGCTTACGGTCCGGGGAGCTGTTTTTT.

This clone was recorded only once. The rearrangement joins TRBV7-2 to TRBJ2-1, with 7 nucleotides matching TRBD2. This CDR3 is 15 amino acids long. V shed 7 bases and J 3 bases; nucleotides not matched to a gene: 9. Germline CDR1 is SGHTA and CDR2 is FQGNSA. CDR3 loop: CASTPWAGDYNEQFF. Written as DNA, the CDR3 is TGTGCCAGCACCCCCTGGGCGGGGGACTACAATGAGCAGTTCTTC.

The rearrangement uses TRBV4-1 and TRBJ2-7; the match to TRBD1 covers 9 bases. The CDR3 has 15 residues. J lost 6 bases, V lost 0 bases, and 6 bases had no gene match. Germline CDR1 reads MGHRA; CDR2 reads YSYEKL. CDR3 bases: TGCGCCAGCAGCCAAGATCTGGACAGGGGCGGCGAGCAGTACTTC. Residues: CASSQDLDRGGEQYF.

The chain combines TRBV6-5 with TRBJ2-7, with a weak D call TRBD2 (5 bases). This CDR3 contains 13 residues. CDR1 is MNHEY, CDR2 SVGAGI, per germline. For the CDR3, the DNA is TGTGTCGCGGGTCTTGACATCTCCTACGAGCAGTACTTC. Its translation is CVAGLDISYEQYF.

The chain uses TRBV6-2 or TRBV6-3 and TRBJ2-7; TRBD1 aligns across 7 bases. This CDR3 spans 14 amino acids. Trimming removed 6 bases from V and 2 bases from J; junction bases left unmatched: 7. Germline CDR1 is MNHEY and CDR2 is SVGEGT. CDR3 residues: CASSDRVPPYEQYF. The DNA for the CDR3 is TGTGCCAGCAGCGACAGGGTTCCTCCCTACGAGCAGTACTTC.

Written as DNA, the CDR3 is TGCGCCAGCAGCTTGGCGGGCGGGACCACAGATACGCAGTATTTT. Translating gives CASSLAGGTTDTQYF. The genes are TRBV5-1 and TRBJ2-3; D is possibly TRBD2 (6 bases). The germline CDR1 and CDR2 sequences are SGHRS and YFSETQ. The CDR3 loop spans 15 amino acids. Between the trimmed V and J ends, which lost 0 bases and 2 bases, there was a span of 10 bases.

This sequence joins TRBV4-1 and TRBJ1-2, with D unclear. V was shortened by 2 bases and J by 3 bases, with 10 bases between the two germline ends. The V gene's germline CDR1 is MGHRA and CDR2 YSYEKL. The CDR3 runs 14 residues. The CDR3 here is CASSQTEPHYGYTF. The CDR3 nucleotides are TGCGCCAGCAGCCAAACGGAGCCCCACTATGGCTACACCTTC.